The present T cell receptor beta chain was sequenced within a study of control samples from healthy donors and cancer patients (dated by TCRdb to about 2020). Of note for this clone: What this receptor recognizes is not known. Base qualities are not at hand, and no much larger clone is one base apart.

Libraries were built with the immunoSEQ multiplex PCR assay. The clones in this table, taken by TCRdb from immuneACCESS, are in-frame only. Not every clone is retained; where verified, under half of the shortfall comes from an unresolved V gene, and the cause of the rest is unknown. The sample profile shows over 110,000 clones; approximately 91% of them were found once. Roughly 8.7% of the sample belongs to the ten largest clones. The sequenced material came from blood. This TCR derives from a woman in her twenties or thirties in good health.

The DNA sequence is given as TGCGCCAGCAGCCGCCCCGAGACTAGCAATCAGCCCCAGCATTTT. This encodes CASSRPETSNQPQHF. Here the chain combines TRBV4-1 and TRBJ1-5; the D gene is not confidently resolved. The CDR3 runs 15 residues from the cysteine to the phenylalanine. Of all the DNA, just the CDR3 is kept, 45 bases in frame from base 1. Trimming takes 4 bases from V and 0 bases from J, and the germline ends sit 10 bases apart. CDR1 and CDR2, looked up from the germline V gene, are MGHRA and YSYEKL.